The source of this TCR beta chain is a study of blood T cell repertoires in COVID-19. Study overall: T cells, B-cell-depleted T cells, or PBMCs supplied cDNA or gDNA.

Germline CDR1 MNHEY, CDR2 SMNVEV (reference sequence). The length of the CDR3 is 16 residues. Trimming took 3 bases from V and 5 from J; bases not matched to a gene: 9. As originally analysed: Amplified reference gene primers provided the basis for estimating nucleated cell counts. Assay: immunoSEQ multiplex PCR; the TCRdb copy retains only in-frame clones and omits some. D and trimming were read from the DNA, whereas the V and J calls and clone size are those reported in that table. The sample consists of some 310,000 clones, 75% to 90% of them appearing once. This clone was found once. Sequencing was performed on peripheral blood. The receptor comes from a woman under 40 with COVID-19, enrolled during active disease. The chain uses TRBV27 and TRBJ2-2, with 7 positions matching TRBD1. DNA for the CDR3: TGTGCCAGCAGTTTGCGAGGGACAGTTCTGACCGGGGAGCTGTTTTTT. This translates into CASSLRGTVLTGELFF.